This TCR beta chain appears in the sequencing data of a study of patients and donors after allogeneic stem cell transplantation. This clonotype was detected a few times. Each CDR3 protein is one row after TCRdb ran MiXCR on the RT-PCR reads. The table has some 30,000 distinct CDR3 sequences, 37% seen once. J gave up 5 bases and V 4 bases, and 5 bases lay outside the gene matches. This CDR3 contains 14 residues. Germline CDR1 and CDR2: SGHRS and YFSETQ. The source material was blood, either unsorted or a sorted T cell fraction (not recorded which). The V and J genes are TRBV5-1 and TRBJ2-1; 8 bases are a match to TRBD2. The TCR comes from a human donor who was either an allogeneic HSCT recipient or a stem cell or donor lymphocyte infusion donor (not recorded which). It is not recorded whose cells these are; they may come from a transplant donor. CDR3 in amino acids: CASSPGLDNNEQFF. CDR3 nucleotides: TGCGCCAGCAGCCCGGGACTAGATAACAATGAGCAGTTCTTC.